This T cell receptor beta chain was identified during a study of T-cell reconstitution after alpha-beta-depleted transplantation in children. Findings and caveats of the study: Approximately two months post-transplant, alpha-beta T cells reportedly originated from several hundred expanded graft clones. The origin of high day-60 TCRbeta diversity in some patients lay in surviving recipient T cells and thymic progenitors. Newly generated T cells supplied most T-cell counts and diversity one year post-transplant.

The CDR3 is 13 residues long. Germline loops: CDR1 SGDLS, CDR2 YYNGEE. V lost 4 bases and J lost 3, with 10 bases in between. Molecular barcoding with unique molecular identifiers was used for the TCRbeta library. MiXCR, run by TCRdb on the PCR reads, gives a single entry per CDR3 protein. The sample consists of 600,000 or so distinct CDR3 sequences, around 23% of them appearing once. On this clonotype: The antigen remains unidentified.

The source is a boy younger than two who had a stem cell transplant for acute myeloid leukemia, so the T cells may come from the graft donor. The starting material was PBMCs, mostly from graft donor cells, obtained 360 days after TCRalphabeta/CD19-depleted stem cell transplant. The rearrangement links TRBV9 to TRBJ2-5; maybe TRBD2 (6 bases). The CDR3 loop is CASSPGEEETQYF. The CDR3 DNA sequence: TGTGCCAGCAGCCCGGGAGAGGAAGAGACCCAGTACTTC. The entire variable domain, with the rest obtained from reference TRBV9 and TRBJ2-5, is as follows: DSGVTQTPKHLITATGQRVTLRCSPRSGDLSVYWYQQSLDQGLQFLIQYYNGEERAKGNILERFSAQQFPDLHSELNLSSLELGDSALYFCASSPGEEETQYFGPGTRLLVL.